The rows below give T cell receptor beta chains drawn from one sample of a study of technical replicates of blood from a few donors. Some clones are missing from TCRdb's copy, which holds only in-frame ones; the method was immunoSEQ multiplex PCR. Among tens of thousands of clones listed, roughly 92% were seen once. The source material was T cells isolated from PBMCs. All receptors derive from a human donor in good health. Both conserved end residues are part of each CDR3. D genes are given only for firm matches. Rows give clone size only sometimes, using once, few, many, or a class for an expanded clone.

. TRBJ2-1 TRBD1 TRBV6-1 TGTGCCAGCAGTCGGGACAGCTCCTACAATGAGCAGTTCTTC CASSRDSSYNEQFF
. TRBJ2-3 . TRBV7-2 TGTGCCAGCAGCGTAGGGGGCGGAGGGACAGCAGATACGCAGTATTTT CASSVGGGGTADTQYF
. TRBJ2-7 . TRBV19 TGTGCCAGTACAGAAGACGCAGGGGAGACCTACGAGCAGTACTTC CASTEDAGETYEQYF
once TRBJ2-1 . TRBV19 TGTGCCAGTAGTGGTAGTTCCTACAATGAGCAGTTCTTC CASSGSSYNEQFF
. TRBJ2-1 TRBD2 TRBV28 TGTGCCAGCGCCGGGCTGGGAGCGGGGAATGAGCAGTTCTTC CASAGLGAGNEQFF
. TRBJ2-3 TRBD2 TRBV4-3 TGCGCCAGCAGCCAAGGGACTAGCGGGAGGGCCCTTGATACGCAGTATTTT CASSQGTSGRALDTQYF
. TRBJ2-1 . TRBV10-3 TGTGCCATGTCTGGAGCATACAATGAGCAGTTCTTC CAMSGAYNEQFF
. TRBJ1-1 . TRBV30 TGTGCCGGGAACCCCGGGGGCACTGAAGCTTTCTTT CAGNPGGTEAFF
. TRBJ2-7 TRBD1 TRBV9 TGTGCCAGCAGCGTAACAGGGGGCCTAGCCTACGAGCAGTACTTC CASSVTGGLAYEQYF
. TRBJ2-7 TRBD1 TRBV7-9 TGTGCCAGCAGCGACAAAAAGGGACAGTATTCCTACGAGCAGTACTTC CASSDKKGQYSYEQYF
. TRBJ1-1 . TRBV5-1 TGCGCCAGCAGCTTGGCCACGGGGAACACTTTTGAAGCTTTCTTT CASSLATGNTFEAFF
. TRBJ2-7 . TRBV30 TGTGCCACTACGGGATACCCCTACGAGCAGTACTTC CATTGYPYEQYF
. TRBJ2-7 . TRBV2 TGTGCCAGCAGTGAAGGTTCACTTGCCTACGAGCAGTACTTC CASSEGSLAYEQYF
. TRBJ2-7 TRBD1 TRBV18 TGTGCCAGCTCACAAGGGACAGGGGAGAGCGAGCAGTACTTC CASSQGTGESEQYF
. TRBJ2-5 . TRBV25-1 TGTGCCAGCAGTGAAGCTGGACTCGGCTCGTGGGAGACCCAGTACTTC CASSEAGLGSWETQYF
few TRBJ2-5 TRBD1 TRBV6-1 TGTGCCAGCAGTCGATTACAGGGGGACGAGACCCAGTACTTC CASSRLQGDETQYF
. TRBJ1-2 . TRBV27 TGTGCCAGCAGTTTGAGCCCGGACTATGGCTACACCTTC CASSLSPDYGYTF
. TRBJ1-1 . TRBV30 TGTGCCTGGAAGAGGGAAGCTGAAGCTTTCTTT CAWKREAEAFF
. TRBJ2-3 TRBD2 TRBV5-6 TGTGCCAGCAGCCTTAGCGGGAGGGGCACAGATACGCAGTATTTT CASSLSGRGTDTQYF
. TRBJ1-1 . TRBV5-1 TGCGCCAGCAGCTTGTCAGGGTTCGTTGAAGCTTTCTTT CASSLSGFVEAFF
. TRBJ1-2 TRBD1 TRBV19 TGTGCCAGTAGTATTACCGGGACAGAATATGGCTACACCTTC CASSITGTEYGYTF
few TRBJ2-2 TRBD2 TRBV10-1 TGCGCCAGCAGTTTAGCGGGAGACACCGGGGAGCTGTTTTTT CASSLAGDTGELFF
. TRBJ2-3 . TRBV6-5 TGTGCCAGCACCGACGGAGGCAGGAGCGCAGATACGCAGTATTTT CASTDGGRSADTQYF
. TRBJ1-5 TRBD1 TRBV13 TGTGCCAGCAGCTTAGGACAGGGGGCTCAGCCCCAGCATTTT CASSLGQGAQPQHF
. TRBJ2-1 . TRBV6-5 TGTGCCAGCGATCTTTCTAGGCTCAATGAGCAGTTCTTC CASDLSRLNEQFF
. TRBJ2-2 . TRBV5-4 TGTGCCAGCAGCTTTCAGGGGCCCGGGGAGCTGTTTTTT CASSFQGPGELFF
. TRBJ2-1 TRBD1 TRBV19 TGTGCCAGTAGTATAAAGCCAACAGGGGGGTACAATGAGCAGTTCTTC CASSIKPTGGYNEQFF
. TRBJ2-7 TRBD1 TRBV7-6 TGTGCCAGCAGTCGACAGGGGGCCTACGAGCAGTACTTC CASSRQGAYEQYF
. TRBJ2-1 TRBD2 TRBV7-7 TGTGCTAGCAGCTTATCGTCTAGCGGTCTCAATGAGCAGTTCTTC CASSLSSSGLNEQFF
. TRBJ2-7 TRBD2 TRBV7-8 TGTGCCAGCAGCTTAGATAGCGGGAGGCTCCGGGGGCAGTACTTC CASSLDSGRLRGQYF
. TRBJ2-1 . TRBV11-2 TGTGCCAGCAGCGATCGGCAGGCGGGGCGCTACAATGAGCAGTTCTTC CASSDRQAGRYNEQFF
. TRBJ2-3 . TRBV27 TGTGCCAGCAGTTTACTAACGGGTACGCAGTATTTT CASSLLTGTQYF
once TRBJ2-1 TRBD2 TRBV29-1 TGCAGCGTTGTACTAGAATGGACTAGCGGAGACAATGAGCAGTTCTTC CSVVLEWTSGDNEQFF
. TRBJ2-7 . TRBV14 TGTGCCAGCAGCATGAGTCGGGTCGAGCAGTACTTC CASSMSRVEQYF
. TRBJ1-1 . TRBV30 TGTGCCTGGAAACAGACAGGTTATTTCTCGTTTGAAGCTTTCTTT CAWKQTGYFSFEAFF
few TRBJ1-3 . TRBV6-5 TGTGCCAGCAGCTCGGGGTTCTCTGGAAACACCATATATTTT CASSSGFSGNTIYF
. TRBJ2-2 . TRBV28 TGTGCCAGCAGTTTAGTAGCCGGGGAGCTGTTTTTT CASSLVAGELFF
once TRBJ1-1 . TRBV5-6 TGTGCCAGCAGCTTGTCCGGGATGAACACTGAAGCTTTCTTT CASSLSGMNTEAFF
. TRBJ1-4 TRBD1 TRBV4-3 TGCGCCAGCAGCCGCACCCTCCGACAGGGGAATGAAAAACTGTTTTTT CASSRTLRQGNEKLFF
. TRBJ2-7 TRBD1 TRBV2 TGTGCCAGCAGTACAGGGGGAATCTACGAGCAGTACTTC CASSTGGIYEQYF
. TRBJ2-2 TRBD1 TRBV18 TGTGCCAGCTCACCAAGGGGGACAGGGTTCACCGGGGAGCTGTTTTTT CASSPRGTGFTGELFF
. TRBJ2-7 TRBD1 TRBV19 TGTGCCAGTAGCCGACAGGGGCTCTACGAGCAGTACTTC CASSRQGLYEQYF